This TCR beta chain was recorded in a study of blood T cell repertoires in COVID-19. Trimming took 7 bases from V and 8 from J, leaving 15 bases between them. The CDR3 length is 13 residues. Only in-frame clones appear in the TCRdb table, and some are missing; sequencing was by immunoSEQ multiplex PCR. In the table there are fewer than 45,000 clones, about two thirds of which are singletons. The sequence was obtained from a man in his 70s with COVID-19, enrolled during active disease. Material for sequencing was peripheral blood. This chain links TRBV12-3 or TRBV12-4 with TRBJ2-1, with a possible D match to TRBD2 (5 bases). CDR3 sequence (DNA): TGTGCCAGCACCGCAGCGGTTCTGGATGAGCAGTTCTTC. Protein product: CASTAAVLDEQFF.